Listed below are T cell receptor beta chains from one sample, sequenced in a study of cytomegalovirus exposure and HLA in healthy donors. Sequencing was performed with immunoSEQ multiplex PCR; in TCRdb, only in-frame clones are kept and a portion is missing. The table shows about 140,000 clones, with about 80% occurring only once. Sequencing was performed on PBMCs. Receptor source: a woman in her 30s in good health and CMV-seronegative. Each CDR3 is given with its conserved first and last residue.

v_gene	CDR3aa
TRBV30	CAWRRAGFNNNSPLHF
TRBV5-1	CASSPDSTGGEQYF
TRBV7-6	CASSLGLAGGQDTQYF
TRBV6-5	CASSYTRAETEAFF
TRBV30	CAWISARGTWYGYTF
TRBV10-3	CAIIWGWCHRGISGNQPQHF
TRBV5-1	CASSPGLAGGLETQYF
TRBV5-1	CASSNGQGARNEQFF
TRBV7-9	CASSFGQGYNQPQHF
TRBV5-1	CASSFQTDQETQYF
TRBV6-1	CASQVDTEAFF
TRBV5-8	CASSQSWGAGGLTDTQYF
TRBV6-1	CASSEWIANTEAFF
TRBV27	CASSSYSRGRNEKLFF
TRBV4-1	CASSQAHPDRATYEQYF
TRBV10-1	CASSDGSGRNTIYF
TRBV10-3	CAISEGGQPQETQYF
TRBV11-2	CASSLTSGGLHNEQFF
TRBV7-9	CASRPLAGGPETQYF
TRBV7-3	CASSLRSRGRNYGYTF
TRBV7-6	CASSLGVVGGNDGYTF
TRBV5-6	CASSSRGGYTF
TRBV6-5	CASTGGQGFPEAFF
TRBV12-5	CASGLVQAGQETQYF
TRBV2	CASSEAGGGYTF
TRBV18	CASSPLAGTMGSYNSPLHF
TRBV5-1	CASSLAGQNYGYTF